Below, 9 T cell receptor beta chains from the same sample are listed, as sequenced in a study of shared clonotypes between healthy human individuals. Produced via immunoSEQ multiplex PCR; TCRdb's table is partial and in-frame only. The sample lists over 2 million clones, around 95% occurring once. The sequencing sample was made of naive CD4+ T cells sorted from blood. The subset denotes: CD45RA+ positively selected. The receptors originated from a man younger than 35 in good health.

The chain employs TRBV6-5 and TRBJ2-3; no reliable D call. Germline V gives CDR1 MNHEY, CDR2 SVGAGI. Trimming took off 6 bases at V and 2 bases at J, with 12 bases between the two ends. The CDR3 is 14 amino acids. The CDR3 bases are TGTGCCAGCAGCCGAGACCTCCTCACAGATACGCAGTATTTT. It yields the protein CASSRDLLTDTQYF.

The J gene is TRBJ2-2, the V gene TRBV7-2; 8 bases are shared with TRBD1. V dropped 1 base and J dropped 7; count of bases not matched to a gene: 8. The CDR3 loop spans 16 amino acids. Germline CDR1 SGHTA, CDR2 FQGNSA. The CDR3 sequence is CASSLGAGGAIGELFF. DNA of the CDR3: TGTGCCAGCAGCTTAGGGGCAGGGGGCGCGATCGGGGAGCTGTTTTTT. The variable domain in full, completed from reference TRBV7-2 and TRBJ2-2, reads GAGVSQSPSNKVTEKGKDVELRCDPISGHTALYWYRQSLGQGLEFLIYFQGNSAPDKSGLPSDRFSAERTGGSVSTLTIQRTQQEDSAVYLCASSLGAGGAIGELFFGEGSRLTVL.

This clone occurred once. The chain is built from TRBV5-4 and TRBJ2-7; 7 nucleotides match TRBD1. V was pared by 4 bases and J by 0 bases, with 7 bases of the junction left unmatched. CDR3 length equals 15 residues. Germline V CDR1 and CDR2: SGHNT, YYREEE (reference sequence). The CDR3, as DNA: TGTGCCAGCAGCCCGACAGGGCATAGCTCCTACGAGCAGTACTTC. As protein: CASSPTGHSSYEQYF.

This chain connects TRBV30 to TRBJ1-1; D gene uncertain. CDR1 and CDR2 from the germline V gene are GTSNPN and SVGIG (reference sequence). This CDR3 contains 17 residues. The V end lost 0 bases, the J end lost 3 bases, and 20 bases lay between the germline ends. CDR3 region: CAWSVPIEQIRDTEAFF. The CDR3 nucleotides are TGTGCCTGGAGTGTACCAATAGAACAGATTAGGGACACTGAAGCTTTCTTT.

In nucleotides, the CDR3 is TGTGCCAGCAGTTGGGCTAGCGGGGGGCAAGATACGCAGTATTTT. It specifies CASSWASGGQDTQYF. The genes are TRBV2 and TRBJ2-3, with TRBD2 matching over 11 bases. The V gene end was trimmed by 5 bases and the J gene end by 5 bases; junction bases not matched to a gene: 6. Germline V lookup: CDR1 SNHLY, CDR2 FYNNEI. The CDR3 is made up of 15 amino acids. The full variable domain, completed using reference TRBV2 and TRBJ2-3, is EPEVTQTPSHQVTQMGQEVILRCVPISNHLYFYWYRQILGQKVEFLVSFYNNEISEKSEIFDDQFSVERPDGSNFTLKIRSTKLEDSAMYFCASSWASGGQDTQYFGPGTRLTVL.

The CDR3 here is CASRGQGETEAFF. DNA for the CDR3: TGTGCCAGCCGTGGACAGGGGGAAACTGAAGCTTTCTTT. The gene calls are TRBV2 and TRBJ1-1; TRBD1 matches 10 bases. The CDR3 loop spans 13 amino acids. After removal of 8 bases from V and 5 bases from J, the junction contained 5 bases not matched to a gene. Germline V gives CDR1 SNHLY, CDR2 FYNNEI.

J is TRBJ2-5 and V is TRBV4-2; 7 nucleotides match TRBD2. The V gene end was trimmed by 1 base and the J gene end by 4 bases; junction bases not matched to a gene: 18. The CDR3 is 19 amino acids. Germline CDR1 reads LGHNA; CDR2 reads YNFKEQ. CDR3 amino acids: CASSQVQGGGFGSAETQYF. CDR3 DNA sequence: TGTGCCAGCAGCCAAGTGCAAGGCGGGGGTTTCGGTTCGGCAGAGACCCAGTACTTC.

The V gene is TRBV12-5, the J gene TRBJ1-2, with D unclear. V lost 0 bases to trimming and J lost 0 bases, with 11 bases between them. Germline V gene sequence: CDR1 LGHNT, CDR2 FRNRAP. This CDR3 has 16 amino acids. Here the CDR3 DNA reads TGTGCTAGTGGTTTGGTAGAGCCATACCCTAACTATGGCTACACCTTC. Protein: CASGLVEPYPNYGYTF.

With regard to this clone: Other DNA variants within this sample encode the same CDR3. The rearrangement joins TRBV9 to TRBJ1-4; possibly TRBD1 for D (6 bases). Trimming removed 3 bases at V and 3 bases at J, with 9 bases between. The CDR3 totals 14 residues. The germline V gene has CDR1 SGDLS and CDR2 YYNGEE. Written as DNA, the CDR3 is TGTGCCAGCAGCGCGGACAGCTCTAATGAAAAACTGTTTTTT. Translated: CASSADSSNEKLFF.